Below are 15 T cell receptor beta chains sequenced from a single sample in a study of T cells in Graves' hyperthyroidism and ophthalmopathy. Amplification yielded TCR beta CDR3 regions, with RNA transcripts as the source. The HTBI primer set was used in a first-round RT-PCR of the TCR CDR3. TCRdb analysed the multiplex PCR reads with MiXCR anew, one entry per CDR3 protein. In the table there are more than 350,000 distinct CDR3 sequences, roughly 15% of which are singletons. Sequenced input: blood. Source of these receptors: a woman in her fifties or sixties with Graves' ophthalmopathy.

Many counts were recorded for this clonotype. The chain recombines TRBV2 with TRBJ2-2; D possibly corresponds to TRBD1 (6 bases). Germline lookup yields CDR1 SNHLY and CDR2 FYNNEI. V lost 6 bases and J 5 bases, leaving 10 bases between the germline ends. The CDR3 spans 13 residues. CDR3: CASSVGQTGELFF. CDR3 nucleotide sequence: TGTGCCAGCAGCGTCGGACAGACCGGGGAGCTGTTTTTT.

This clonotype was detected many times. V and J are TRBV7-3 and TRBJ2-3, with D perhaps TRBD2 (6 bases). Trimming pared 5 bases from V and 4 bases from J, leaving 13 bases between. The germline V gene encodes CDR1 SGHTA and CDR2 FQGTGA. This CDR3 is built from 14 residues. For the CDR3, the DNA is TGTGCCAGCAGCCGAACCGGGACTGCAGATACGCAGTATTTT. Amino acids: CASSRTGTADTQYF. The entire variable domain, with the rest obtained from reference TRBV7-3 and TRBJ2-3, is as follows: GAGVSQTPSNKVTEKGKYVELRCDPISGHTALYWYRQSLGQGPEFLIYFQGTGAADDSGLPNDRFFAVRPEGSVSTLKIQRTERGDSAVYLCASSRTGTADTQYFGPGTRLTVL.

Many counts were recorded for this clonotype. The chain has TRBV28 and TRBJ2-7, with 12 nucleotides matching TRBD2. J gave up 1 base and V 1 base, and 5 bases lay outside the gene matches. The CDR3 spans 17 residues. Per germline, CDR1 MDHEN and CDR2 SYDVKM. CDR3 nucleotide sequence: TGTGCCAGCAGTTTATCGGCTAGCGGGAGGGGTTCCTACGAGCAGTACTTC. Translated, it gives CASSLSASGRGSYEQYF.

This clonotype was counted ten times or more. The rearrangement joins TRBV18 to TRBJ1-5, with TRBD1 matching 7 bases. V shed 3 bases, J shed 3 bases, and the junction held 2 bases outside the gene matches. Germline values: CDR1 KGHSH, CDR2 LQKENI. The CDR3 length is 14 residues. In DNA form, the CDR3 reads TGTGCCAGCTCACCGGGACAGCCCAATCAGCCCCAGCATTTT. Protein sequence: CASSPGQPNQPQHF.

This clonotype was detected a few times. CDR3 in amino acids: CASSRGPKETQYF. Written as DNA, the CDR3 is TGTGCCAGCAGTCGGGGCCCCAAAGAGACCCAGTACTTC. This chain links TRBV27 with TRBJ2-5; D is tentatively TRBD1 or TRBD2 (5 bases each). Germline CDR1 reads MNHEY; CDR2 reads SMNVEV (reference sequence). Trimming removed 5 bases from V and 3 bases from J, with 10 bases in between. CDR3 size: 13 residues.

This clonotype has at least ten counts. The chain uses TRBV3-1 and TRBJ1-2; no clear D gene. V lost 1 base to trimming and J lost 5 bases, with 8 bases between them. Per the germline V gene, CDR1 is LGHDT and CDR2 is YNNKEL (reference sequence). The CDR3 contains 13 residues. CDR3 in amino acids: CASSQAESYGYTF. CDR3 DNA: TGTGCCAGCAGCCAAGCAGAGTCTTATGGCTACACCTTC.

The chain employs TRBV20-1 and TRBJ2-3; 12 bases align to TRBD2. J was trimmed by 0 bases and V by 4 bases; bases with no gene match: 11. The CDR3 is made up of 18 amino acids. Germline values: CDR1 DFQATT, CDR2 SNEGSKA (reference sequence). The CDR3, as DNA: TGCAGTGCTATAGGACTAGCGGGGCCGACCTTTAGCACAGATACGCAGTATTTT. It is translated as CSAIGLAGPTFSTDTQYF.

In this sample, this clonotype turned up many times. The V and J genes are TRBV7-9 and TRBJ2-5, with a possible D match to TRBD2 (5 bases). CDR1 and CDR2 from the germline V gene are SEHNR and FQNEAQ (reference sequence). Trimming took off 3 bases at V and 5 bases at J, with 7 bases between the two ends. The CDR3 loop spans 12 amino acids. DNA of the CDR3: TGTGCCAGCAGCTTCGGGGTGGAGACCCAGTACTTC. Translation gives CASSFGVETQYF.

In its sample, this clonotype was seen many times. The chain combines TRBV30 with TRBJ1-5; D not resolved. CDR1 GTSNPN and CDR2 SVGIG come from the germline V gene (reference sequence). This CDR3 spans 13 amino acids. V lost 0 bases and J 6 bases, leaving 9 bases between the germline ends. Here the CDR3 reads CAWSVQGFQPQHF. The CDR3 coding sequence is TGTGCCTGGAGTGTACAAGGCTTTCAGCCCCAGCATTTT. Filled out from reference TRBV30 and TRBJ1-5, the complete variable domain reads SQTIHQWPATLVQPVGSPLSLECTVEGTSNPNLYWYRQAAGRGLQLLFYSVGIGQISSEVPQNLSASRPQDRQFILSSKKLLLSDSGFYLCAWSVQGFQPQHFGDGTRLSIL.

CDR3: CASSLSSYGLEQYF. In DNA, the CDR3 is TGTGCCAGCAGTTTGTCTTCCTATGGGCTGGAGCAGTACTTC. The genes are TRBV27 and TRBJ2-7; no definite D call. Between the trimmed V and J ends, which lost 3 bases and 7 bases, there was a span of 16 bases. The CDR3 totals 14 residues. Germline lookup yields CDR1 MNHEY and CDR2 SMNVEV (reference sequence).

This clonotype was counted ten times or more. The V and J genes are TRBV7-2 and TRBJ2-5; no reliable D call. In germline, CDR1 is SGHTA, CDR2 FQGNSA. The CDR3 contains 15 residues. V lost 5 bases and J 0 bases, leaving 13 bases between the germline ends. CDR3 coding DNA: TGTGCCAGCAGCCGAAACGGAGTCTACCAAGAGACCCAGTACTTC. Its translation is CASSRNGVYQETQYF. Based on the CDR3 plus reference TRBV7-2 and TRBJ2-5, the full variable domain is GAGVSQSPSNKVTEKGKDVELRCDPISGHTALYWYRQSLGQGLEFLIYFQGNSAPDKSGLPSDRFSAERTGGSVSTLTIQRTQQEDSAVYLCASSRNGVYQETQYFGPGTRLLVL.

As to this clonotype: This may be a read error, as it is one base from a much larger clone. The chain recombines TRBV11-2 with TRBJ2-1; D ambiguous. The CDR3 contains 14 residues. Germline assignment: CDR1 SGHAT and CDR2 FQNNGV. The CDR3 reads CVSSLAGPADEQFF. CDR3 DNA sequence: TGTGTCAGCAGCTTAGCCGGACCGGCGGATGAGCAGTTCTTC.

The genes are TRBV28 and TRBJ2-1; TRBD2 agrees at 7 bases. CDR1 and CDR2 (germline): MDHEN, SYDVKM. Trimming removed 8 bases from V and 7 bases from J; junction bases left unmatched: 17. The CDR3 is 16 amino acids. The CDR3 DNA follows: TGTGCCAGCGGACCCTTAAGGCGAGCGGGATCTAATGAGCAGTTCTTC. The encoded protein is CASGPLRRAGSNEQFF.

This clonotype was picked up many times. The CDR3 DNA follows: TGTGCCAGCAGCTCGGGACAGATCTATGGCTACACCTTC. Translation gives CASSSGQIYGYTF. J is TRBJ1-2 and V is TRBV7-9, with TRBD1 identical over 7 bases. V gave up 4 bases and J gave up 4 bases; unmatched junction bases: 3. Germline values: CDR1 SEHNR, CDR2 FQNEAQ (reference sequence). The CDR3 is 13 residues long.

The sample holds many counts of this clonotype. This chain connects TRBV30 to TRBJ1-2; unclear D gene. The CDR3 is 14 amino acids. V was shortened by 2 bases and J by 0 bases, with 10 bases between the two germline ends. Germline V gene lookup returns CDR1 GTSNPN and CDR2 SVGIG (reference sequence). The CDR3 DNA reads as TGTGCCTGGAGTAAGCGGAGGACTAACTATGGCTACACCTTC. Amino acid sequence: CAWSKRRTNYGYTF.